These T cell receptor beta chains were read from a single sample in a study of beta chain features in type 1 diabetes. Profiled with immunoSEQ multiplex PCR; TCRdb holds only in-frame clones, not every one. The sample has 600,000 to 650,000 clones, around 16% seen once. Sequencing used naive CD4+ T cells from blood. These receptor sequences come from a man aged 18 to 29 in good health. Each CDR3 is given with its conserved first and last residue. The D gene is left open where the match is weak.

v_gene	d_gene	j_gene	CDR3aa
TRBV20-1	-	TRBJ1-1	CSAWRDTEAFF
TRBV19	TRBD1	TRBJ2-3	CASRSRQGPDTQYF
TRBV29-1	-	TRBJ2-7	CSVEYEQYF
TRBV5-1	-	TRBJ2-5	CASSFGRWPETQYF
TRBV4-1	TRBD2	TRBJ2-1	CASSQGLTGTSGGNEQFF
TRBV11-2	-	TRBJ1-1	CASSSFYTEAFF
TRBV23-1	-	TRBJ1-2	CASSQYGSVYGYTF
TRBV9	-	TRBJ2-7	CASSFEEGPGEQYF
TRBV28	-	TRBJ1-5	CASSLRTMRSQPQHF
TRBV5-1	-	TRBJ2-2	CASTLLLGRSNTGELFF
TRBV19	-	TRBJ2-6	CASRGSGANVLTF
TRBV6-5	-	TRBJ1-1	CASSSLGMNTEAFF
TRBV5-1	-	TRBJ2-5	CASSLLRSGETQYF
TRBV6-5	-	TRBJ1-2	CASSPGTSAGYTF
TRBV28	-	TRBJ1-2	CASTVGPYGYTF
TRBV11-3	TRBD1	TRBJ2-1	CASSPPGQGREQFF
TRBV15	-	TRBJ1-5	CATSRGGRDRNQPQHF
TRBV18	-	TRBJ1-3	CASSPRGIGNTIYF
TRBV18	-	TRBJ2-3	CASSRLGVLTDTQYF
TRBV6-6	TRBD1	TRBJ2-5	CASSYNRGWETQYF
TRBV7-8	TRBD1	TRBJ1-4	CASSLADAGTANEKLFF
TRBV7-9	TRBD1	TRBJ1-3	CASSSPGQISGNTIYF
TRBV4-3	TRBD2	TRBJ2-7	CASSQGQAGTYEQYF
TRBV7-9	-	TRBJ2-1	CASSFTGWYNEQFF
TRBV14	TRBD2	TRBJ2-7	CASSQRLARGEQYF
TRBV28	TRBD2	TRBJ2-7	CASKGSGRFTYEQYF
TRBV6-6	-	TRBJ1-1	CASSYSKNTEAFF
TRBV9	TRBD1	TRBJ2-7	CASSVRDRGQREQYF